This TCR beta chain was identified during a study of blood T cell repertoires in COVID-19. On the study more broadly: PBMCs, B-cell-depleted T cells, or T cells provided the cDNA or gDNA that made up the material.

From germline, CDR1 is SGHTS and CDR2 YDEGEE. This CDR3 is built from 14 residues. The V segment lost 4 bases and the J segment 2 bases; nucleotides outside the gene matches: 3. Original methodology: Counts of nucleated cells, estimated from reference gene primer amplification, were obtained. This table comes from immunoSEQ multiplex PCR, and its TCRdb copy is limited to in-frame clones, with some not included. V, J and clone size derive from that table, while D and trimming were established from the DNA sequence. The repertoire holds about 280,000 clones, with almost 85% as singletons. The sample consisted of peripheral blood. The chain carries TRBV5-8 and TRBJ1-3; 7 nucleotides agree with TRBD1. This receptor was obtained from a man aged 50-60 years with active or convalescent COVID-19. In DNA form, the CDR3 reads TGTGCCAGCAGCAAAGGGACAGCTGGAAACACCATATATTTT. Amino acids: CASSKGTAGNTIYF.